These 8 T cell receptor beta chains were all obtained from the same sample, sequenced in a study of human T cells and chemical hapten exposure. Time point meaning: patch test 3, about 24 weeks after DPC sensitization. Treatment in this sample: therapeutic diphenylcyclopropenone sensitization with weekly scalp DPC. TCRdb passed the RACE reads through MiXCR, listing each CDR3 protein once. The repertoire consists of approximately 80,000 distinct CDR3 sequences, with 10% to 13% occurring once and the leading ten covering over 3.5%. Here the sequenced sample was whole blood, taken in connection with sensitization to the hapten diphenylcyclopropenone (DPC). These receptors were taken from a woman aged 50 to 65 with alopecia areata. Some clones in this sample may be carry-over from other donors' samples.

This clonotype came up a few times. The chain carries TRBV7-2 and TRBJ2-1; 9 bases are a match to TRBD2. The germline CDR1 and CDR2 sequences are SGHTA and FQGNSA. The CDR3 contains 14 residues. Trimming at V came to 7 bases and at J to 5 bases, leaving 6 bases not matched to a gene. The CDR3 DNA is TGTGCCAGCATCCGGACTAGCGATCACAATGAGCAGTTCTTC. Its translation is CASIRTSDHNEQFF.

Many counts were recorded for this clonotype. The rearrangement links TRBV29-1 to TRBJ2-5; D uncertain. CDR1 is SQVTM, CDR2 ANQGSEA, per germline. V lost 4 bases and J 3 bases, leaving 9 bases between the germline ends. The CDR3 consists of 12 residues. In DNA form, the CDR3 reads TGCAGCGTTGTAATTGTGGAAGAGACCCAGTACTTC. Amino acid sequence: CSVVIVEETQYF. Filled out from reference TRBV29-1 and TRBJ2-5, the complete variable domain reads SAVISQKPSRDICQRGTSLTIQCQVDSQVTMMFWYRQQPGQSLTLIATANQGSEATYESGFVIDKFPISRPNLTFSTLTVSNMSPEDSSIYLCSVVIVEETQYFGPGTRLLVL.

Comments on this clonotype: One junction end disagrees with the germline gene, perhaps due to a read error. The gene calls are TRBV5-1 and TRBJ2-7; TRBD2 matches 12 bases. The V gene's germline CDR1 is SGHRS and CDR2 YFSETQ. The CDR3 contains 16 residues. In nucleotides, the CDR3 is TGCGCCAGCAGCTTGACTACTAGCGGGGGGTCCTCCGAGCAGTACTTC. Translated: CASSLTTSGGSSEQYF.

This clonotype has a count of ten or more. The chain's CDR3 is CASSLDTQETQYF. As DNA, the CDR3 is TGTGCCAGCAGCTTAGACACCCAAGAGACCCAGTACTTC. This chain uses TRBV7-9 with TRBJ2-5, with D hard to call. Germline loops: CDR1 SEHNR, CDR2 FQNEAQ (reference sequence). The CDR3 runs to 13 residues. V was shortened by 1 base and J by 1 base, with 4 bases between the two germline ends.

V and J are TRBV20-1 and TRBJ2-2, with D possibly matching TRBD2 (5 bases). Looked up from germline, CDR1 is DFQATT and CDR2 is SNEGSKA (reference sequence). The CDR3 runs to 16 residues. V was trimmed by 5 bases and J by 0 bases, leaving 16 bases between them. The CDR3 is CSALAATRPNTGELFF. CDR3 coding DNA: TGCAGTGCTCTCGCCGCAACTAGGCCGAACACCGGGGAGCTGTTTTTT.

Ten or more counts support this clonotype. Written as DNA, the CDR3 is TGTGCCAGCAGTTACTTAGGACAGGGGAGCGAAAAACTGTTTTTT. This sequence encodes CASSYLGQGSEKLFF. The J gene is TRBJ1-4, the V gene TRBV6-5; 9 bases agree with TRBD1. Germline CDR1 and CDR2: MNHEY and SVGAGI. Trimming cost V 1 base and J 8 bases; bases outside gene matches: 5. The CDR3 is 15 amino acids.

The V gene is TRBV11-1, the J gene TRBJ2-3; D perhaps matches TRBD2 (5 bases). Germline CDR1 and CDR2: SGHAT and FQDESV (reference sequence). V lost 8 bases and J 4 bases, leaving 19 bases between the germline ends. The CDR3 spans 15 residues. The CDR3 DNA reads TGTGCCAGCTCCGGAGAGGGTTTGGGCCCAGATACGCAGTATTTT. Encoded protein: CASSGEGLGPDTQYF.

This clonotype is labeled as medium-sized. The rearrangement joins TRBV27 to TRBJ2-2; tentative D call: TRBD1 (5 bases). V gave up 4 bases and J gave up 6 bases, with 12 bases separating them. The CDR3 is 14 residues long. Germline lookup yields CDR1 MNHEY and CDR2 SMNVEV (reference sequence). As DNA, the CDR3 is TGTGCCAGCAGTTCCCACGAAGGGGCCGGGGAGCTGTTTTTT. Its protein is CASSSHEGAGELFF.